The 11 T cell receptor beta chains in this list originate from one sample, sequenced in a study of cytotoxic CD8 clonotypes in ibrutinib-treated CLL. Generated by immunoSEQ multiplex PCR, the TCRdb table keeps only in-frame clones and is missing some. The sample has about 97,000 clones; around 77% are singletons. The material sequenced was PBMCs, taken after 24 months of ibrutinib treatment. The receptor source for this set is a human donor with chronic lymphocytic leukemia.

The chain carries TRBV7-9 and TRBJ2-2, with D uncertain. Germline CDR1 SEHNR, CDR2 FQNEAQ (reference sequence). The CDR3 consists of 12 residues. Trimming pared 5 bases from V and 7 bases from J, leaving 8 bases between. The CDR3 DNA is TGTGCCAGCAGCCCCGATATCGGGGAGCTGTTTTTT. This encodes CASSPDIGELFF.

The CDR3, as DNA: TGTGCCAGTAGTATAGCCCCGGGGCTCGAGCAGTACTTC. This sequence encodes CASSIAPGLEQYF. V and J are TRBV19 and TRBJ2-7; perhaps D is TRBD1 or TRBD2 (5 bases each). Trimming pared 1 base from V and 6 bases from J, leaving 10 bases between. The CDR3 runs 13 residues. Germline assignment: CDR1 LNHDA and CDR2 SQIVND (reference sequence).

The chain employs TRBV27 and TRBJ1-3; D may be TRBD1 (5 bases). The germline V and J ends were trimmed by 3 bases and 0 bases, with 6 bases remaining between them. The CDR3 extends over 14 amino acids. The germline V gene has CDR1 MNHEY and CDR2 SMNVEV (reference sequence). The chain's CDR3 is CASSLGHSGNTIYF. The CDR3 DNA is TGTGCCAGCAGTTTGGGGCACTCTGGAAACACCATATATTTT.

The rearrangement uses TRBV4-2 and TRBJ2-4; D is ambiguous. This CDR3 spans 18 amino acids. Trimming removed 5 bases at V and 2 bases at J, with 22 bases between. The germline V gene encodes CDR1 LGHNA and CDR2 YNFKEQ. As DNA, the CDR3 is TGTGCCAGCAGCTGGTCTGTGGAGCCCCAGGAGCCCAAAAACATTCAGTACTTC. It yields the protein CASSWSVEPQEPKNIQYF.

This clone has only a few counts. The CDR3 bases are TGTGCCAGCAGTTACTGGGGGGCAACTAATGAAAAACTGTTTTTT. Its translation is CASSYWGATNEKLFF. The chain is built from TRBV6-6 and TRBJ1-4; TRBD1 might be the D (5 bases). The V end lost 1 base, the J end lost 0 bases, and 6 bases lay between the germline ends. Germline lookup yields CDR1 MNHNY and CDR2 SVGAGI (reference sequence). The CDR3 length is 15 residues.

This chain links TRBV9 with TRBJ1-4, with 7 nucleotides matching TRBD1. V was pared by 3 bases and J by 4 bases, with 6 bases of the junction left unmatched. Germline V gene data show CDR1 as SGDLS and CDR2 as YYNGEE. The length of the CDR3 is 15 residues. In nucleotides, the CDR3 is TGTGCCAGCAGCGCGCAGGGACAGATTAATGAAAAACTGTTTTTT. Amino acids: CASSAQGQINEKLFF.

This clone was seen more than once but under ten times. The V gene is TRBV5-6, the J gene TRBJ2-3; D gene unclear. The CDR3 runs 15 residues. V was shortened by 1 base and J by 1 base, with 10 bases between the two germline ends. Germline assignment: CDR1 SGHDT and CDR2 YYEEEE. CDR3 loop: CASSLFGVGTDTQYF. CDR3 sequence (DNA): TGTGCCAGCAGCTTGTTTGGAGTTGGCACAGATACGCAGTATTTT. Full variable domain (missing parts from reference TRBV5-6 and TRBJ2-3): DAGVTQSPTHLIKTRGQQVTLRCSPKSGHDTVSWYQQALGQGPQFIFQYYEEEERQRGNFPDRFSGHQFPNYSSELNVNALLLGDSALYLCASSLFGVGTDTQYFGPGTRLTVL.

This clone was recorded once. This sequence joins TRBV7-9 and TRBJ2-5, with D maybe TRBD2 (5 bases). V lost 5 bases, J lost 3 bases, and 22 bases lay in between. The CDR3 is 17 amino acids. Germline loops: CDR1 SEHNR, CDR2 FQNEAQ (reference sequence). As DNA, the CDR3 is TGTGCCAGCAGCCCCCGGAGTAACGCGGGCACAAAAGAGACCCAGTACTTC. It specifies CASSPRSNAGTKETQYF.

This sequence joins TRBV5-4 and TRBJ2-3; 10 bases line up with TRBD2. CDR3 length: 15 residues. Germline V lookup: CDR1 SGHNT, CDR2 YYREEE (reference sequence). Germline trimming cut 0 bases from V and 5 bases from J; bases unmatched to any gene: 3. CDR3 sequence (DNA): TGTGCCAGCAGCTTGGGCCAGCGGGAGGGAGATACGCAGTATTTT. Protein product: CASSLGQREGDTQYF.

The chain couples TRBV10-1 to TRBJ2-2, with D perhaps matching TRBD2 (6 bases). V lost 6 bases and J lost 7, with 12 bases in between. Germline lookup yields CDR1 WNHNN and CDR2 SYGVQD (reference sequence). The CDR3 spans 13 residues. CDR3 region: CASSDRLGGELFF. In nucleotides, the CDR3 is TGCGCCAGCAGCGACAGACTAGGCGGGGAGCTGTTTTTT.

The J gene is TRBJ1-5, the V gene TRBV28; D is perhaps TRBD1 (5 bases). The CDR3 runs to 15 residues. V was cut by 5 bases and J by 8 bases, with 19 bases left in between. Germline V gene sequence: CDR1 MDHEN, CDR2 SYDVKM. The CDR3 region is CASSPDGTLAEPQHF. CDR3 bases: TGTGCCAGCAGTCCTGACGGGACCTTAGCGGAGCCCCAGCATTTT. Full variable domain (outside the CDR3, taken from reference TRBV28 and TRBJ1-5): DVKVTQSSRYLVKRTGEKVFLECVQDMDHENMFWYRQDPGLGLRLIYFSYDVKMKEKGDIPEGYSVSREKKERFSLILESASTNQTSMYLCASSPDGTLAEPQHFGDGTRLSIL.